What follows are 4 T cell receptor beta chains derived from one specimen sequenced in a study of STAT5B mutations in CD4+ large granular lymphocyte leukemia. Sequenced by immunoSEQ multiplex PCR; TCRdb stores in-frame clones only, minus some. The table lists 48,000 or so clones, roughly 70% of them singletons. The sample was CD4+ T cells from blood buffy coats. The receptor source for this set is a human donor in good health.

In its sample, this clone was seen once. The V and J genes are TRBV9 and TRBJ1-5; 8 nucleotides agree with TRBD1. V dropped 4 bases and J dropped 3; count of bases not matched to a gene: 3. This CDR3 has 14 residues. CDR1 and CDR2 (germline): SGDLS, YYNGEE. The CDR3 coding sequence is TGTGCCAGCAGCACAGGGGGACCCAATCAGCCCCAGCATTTT. Its protein is CASSTGGPNQPQHF.

In this sample, this clone turned up a few times. V is TRBV19 and J is TRBJ2-5; 11 nucleotides agree with TRBD2. Trimming at V came to 7 bases and at J to 3 bases, leaving 4 bases not matched to a gene. Germline-derived CDR1 and CDR2 are LNHDA and SQIVND (reference sequence). The CDR3 runs to 14 residues. The chain's CDR3 is CASTALAGEETQYF. For the CDR3, the DNA is TGTGCCAGTACGGCACTAGCGGGGGAAGAGACCCAGTACTTC. The whole variable domain, filled in from reference TRBV19 and TRBJ2-5, reads DGGITQSPKYLFRKEGQNVTLSCEQNLNHDAMYWYRQDPGQGLRLIYYSQIVNDFQKGDIAEGYSVSREKKESFPLTVTSAQKNPTAFYLCASTALAGEETQYFGPGTRLLVL.

The chain has TRBV5-1 and TRBJ2-3; D gene uncertain. The CDR3 consists of 15 residues. Germline V gene data show CDR1 as SGHRS and CDR2 as YFSETQ. Trimming cost V 2 bases and J 0 bases, with 10 bases left between them. The CDR3 nucleotides read TGCGCCAGCAGCTTTACGGCCCCTAGCACAGATACGCAGTATTTT. This translates into CASSFTAPSTDTQYF. Filled out from reference TRBV5-1 and TRBJ2-3, the complete variable domain reads KAGVTQTPRYLIKTRGQQVTLSCSPISGHRSVSWYQQTPGQGLQFLFEYFSETQRNKGNFPGRFSGRQFSNSRSEMNVSTLELGDSALYLCASSFTAPSTDTQYFGPGTRLTVL.

The rearrangement uses TRBV18 and TRBJ1-6; possibly TRBD1 for D (5 bases). From germline, CDR1 is KGHSH and CDR2 LQKENI. The V end was cut by 3 bases, the J end by 8 bases, with 8 bases between. CDR3 size: 13 residues. As DNA, the CDR3 is TGTGCCAGCTCACCCTTGGGGGATTCACCCCTCCACTTT. This translates into CASSPLGDSPLHF.